This entry is about one TCR beta chain. Its binding antigen is unknown. Base quality data are lacking; no much larger clone is found one base away. The collaborating institutions used their own protocols to collect whole blood in K2EDTA tubes. For TCRbeta analysis, collaborators shipped samples as frozen whole blood, isolated PBMCs, or DNA extracted from either of those sample types. This entry comes from a study of blood T cell repertoires in COVID-19 (dated by TCRdb to between 2020 and 2021). About the study as a whole: Collaborator samples came from the United States, Italy and Spain and covered acute and convalescent phases of COVID-19. The material from the prospective study consisted of cDNA or gDNA derived from T cells, B-cell-depleted T cells, or PBMCs. Subjects who had been exposed to COVID-19, were actively infected with it, or had recovered from it provided the deeply sampled blood TCRbeta repertoires that made up the dataset. The repertoires were released in a freely available public database meant as a resource for research on the immune response to SARS-CoV-2. Samples were obtained from the ongoing ImmuneRACE study (first 160 participants) and from roughly 1,300 subjects provided by 6 global collaborators. Nearly every sample came with metadata listing a de-identified subject ID, COVID-19 status, age in years and sex. Where available, HLA class I and class II types were taken from metadata supplied by the sample provider and were not determined by assay-based typing.

Study-wide findings and limitations: The amount of clinical and demographic metadata varied by source and participant and was provided uncurated.

From its cysteine to its phenylalanine, the CDR3 spans 17 amino acids. The CDR3 DNA has 51 bases and is translated from base 1. Trimming leaves V shorter by 0 bases and J shorter by 9 bases, with the junction holding 14 bases beyond the gene matches. From the germline V gene, CDR1 is SGDLS and CDR2 is YYNGEE. TCRbeta CDR3 regions were amplified from genomic DNA by means of the immunoSEQ Assay, a bias-controlled multiplex PCR. For the original study's pipeline: The number of nucleated cells in each sample was estimated from the amplification of reference gene primers within the assay. To quantify the absolute abundance of each unique TCRbeta CDR3 rearrangement, sequence reads were collapsed and filtered. For each sample, productive Simpson clonality was calculated by taking the square root of Simpson's diversity index across productive rearrangements. The table was pulled from immuneACCESS by TCRdb, which kept in-frame rearrangements only. Such tables lose some clones; where checked, under half of the loss comes from unresolved V genes, and the rest has no known cause. That table furnishes V, J and clone size, whereas the DNA furnished D and trimming. Within this sample are 140,000 to 150,000 clones, with roughly 87% of them counted one time only. Roughly 1.9% of the sample rests with the top ten.

Material for sequencing was peripheral blood. This receptor was taken from a man aged 65 to 79 with acute or convalescent COVID-19. The sequence joins TRBV9 to TRBJ1-5, with TRBD1 matching 8 junction bases. The DNA reads TGTGCCAGCAGCGTAGGAGGCCAGGGGGCCGCCTCGGGGCCCCAGCATTTT. Its coded protein is CASSVGGQGAASGPQHF.